These 20 T cell receptor beta chains share one sample of origin, sequenced in a study of OX40 agonist ivuxolimab in advanced cancers. TCRdb keeps only in-frame clones here, not all; method: immunoSEQ multiplex PCR. There are some 100,000 clones in the sample; over 75% occur only once, and about 2% lies in the top ten. Sequenced here: CD4+ or CD8+ T cells sorted from blood, sampled in a trial of the OX40 agonist ivuxolimab. The receptors come from an adult with an advanced solid tumor such as melanoma, head and neck, liver or kidney cancer.

This rearrangement joins TRBV5-1 to TRBJ2-7; possible D gene TRBD2, 7 bases. The CDR3 is 15 residues long. Per germline, CDR1 SGHRS and CDR2 YFSETQ. The ends were cut back, 4 bases at V and 3 bases at J, with 17 bases in the middle. DNA for the CDR3: TGCGCCAGCAGCCCCGCCACGGGGGGCTTCTACGAGCAGTACTTC. This translates into CASSPATGGFYEQYF.

The chain combines TRBV6-1 with TRBJ1-2; D might be TRBD1 (5 bases). Looked up from germline, CDR1 is MNHNS and CDR2 is SASEGT. V dropped 1 base and J dropped 6 bases, with 12 bases sitting between them. CDR3 length: 14 residues. DNA of the CDR3: TGTGCCAGCAGTGAAGGACGGGGCTCCGATGGCTACACCTTC. As protein: CASSEGRGSDGYTF.

The V gene is TRBV28, the J gene TRBJ1-5, with D uncertain. The germline V gene has CDR1 MDHEN and CDR2 SYDVKM. With 6 bases removed from V and 3 bases from J, the gap between germline ends came to 6 bases. The CDR3 is 12 amino acids. As DNA, the CDR3 is TGTGCCAGCAGGAGGGCCAATCAGCCCCAGCATTTT. Residues: CASRRANQPQHF.

CDR3 bases: TGTGCCAGCAGCCAAGATCTGGGGGCGGGAGGATGGGCGACCCAGTACTTC. Its protein product is CASSQDLGAGGWATQYF. The chain is built from TRBV4-2 and TRBJ2-5; 8 nucleotides match TRBD2. Germline trimming cut 0 bases from V and 7 bases from J; bases unmatched to any gene: 13. The germline CDR1 and CDR2 sequences are LGHNA and YNFKEQ. CDR3 length: 17 amino acids.

CDR3 region: CASSQDLVLAGATEEQFF. The CDR3 bases are TGTGCCAGCAGCCAAGATCTGGTATTAGCGGGAGCCACGGAGGAGCAGTTCTTC. The rearrangement links TRBV14 to TRBJ2-1; 9 bases are a match to TRBD2. Germline CDR1 SGHDN, CDR2 FVKESK. The CDR3 spans 18 residues. V trimming: 0 bases; J trimming: 10 bases; junction bases outside the gene matches: 16.

This chain connects TRBV18 to TRBJ2-7; possible D gene TRBD2, 7 bases. Trimming took 4 bases from V and 2 from J, leaving 18 bases between them. This CDR3 is built from 16 residues. Germline V gene sequence: CDR1 KGHSH, CDR2 LQKENI. CDR3 DNA sequence: TGTGCCAGCTCACTCCGAGGGGTCGGGGGGCCCTACGAGCAGTACTTC. Its translation is CASSLRGVGGPYEQYF.

The chain joins TRBV5-6 to TRBJ2-7; unclear D gene. Germline V gives CDR1 SGHDT, CDR2 YYEEEE. V lost 0 bases, J lost 6 bases, and 7 bases lay in between. The CDR3 consists of 12 residues. This CDR3 is CASSLGGLEQYF. The DNA of the CDR3 is TGTGCCAGCAGCTTGGGGGGTCTCGAGCAGTACTTC.

The chain is built from TRBV7-9 and TRBJ2-5; D is undetermined. Germline V gives CDR1 SEHNR, CDR2 FQNEAQ (reference sequence). The CDR3 is 18 amino acids. Trimming stripped 4 bases from V and 4 bases from J, with 25 bases between. CDR3 amino acids: CASSSFRSTPKTPETQYF. The CDR3 nucleotides read TGTGCCAGCAGCTCATTCCGAAGTACGCCAAAGACCCCAGAGACCCAGTACTTC.

V gene TRBV6-5 combines with J gene TRBJ2-1, with TRBD2 matching 9 bases. The CDR3 is made up of 13 amino acids. The V gene end was trimmed by 8 bases and the J gene end by 6 bases; junction bases not matched to a gene: 5. The germline V gene has CDR1 MNHEY and CDR2 SVGAGI. The CDR3 DNA follows: TGTGCCAGCCGGGCTAGCGGGACCAATGAGCAGTTCTTC. It is translated as CASRASGTNEQFF.

V is TRBV10-1 and J is TRBJ2-7; 10 nucleotides match TRBD2. V trimming: 5 bases; J trimming: 5 bases; junction bases outside the gene matches: 6. There are 14 residues in the CDR3. Germline V gene data show CDR1 as WNHNN and CDR2 as SYGVQD (reference sequence). This CDR3 reads CASSPVAGGHEQYF. The CDR3 nucleotides read TGCGCCAGCAGTCCGGTAGCGGGAGGCCACGAGCAGTACTTC.

The chain employs TRBV6-6 and TRBJ2-3, with 7 bases identical to TRBD2. CDR3 length: 15 amino acids. Trimming cost V 10 bases and J 2 bases; bases outside gene matches: 12. Germline V CDR1 and CDR2: MNHNY, SVGAGI (reference sequence). CDR3 bases: TGTGCCACCTCTAAAGCGGGGAGAAACACAGATACGCAGTATTTT. This encodes CATSKAGRNTDTQYF.

The chain has TRBV5-5 and TRBJ1-2; no clear D gene. CDR1 SGHKS and CDR2 YYEKEE come from the germline V gene (reference sequence). The CDR3 has 15 amino acids. Trimming removed 5 bases at V and 2 bases at J, with 16 bases between. CDR3 protein: CASRHSGTVNYGYTF. The CDR3 bases are TGTGCCAGCAGACATAGCGGTACAGTGAACTATGGCTACACCTTC.

This chain connects TRBV5-4 to TRBJ2-3; 9 bases agree with TRBD2. The CDR3 is 16 residues long. CDR1 and CDR2 (germline): SGHNT, YYREEE (reference sequence). V was clipped by 1 base and J by 2 bases; unmatched bases: 5. In nucleotides, the CDR3 is TGTGCCAGCAGCTTGTGGCGGGAGGGCCCCACAGATACGCAGTATTTT. It is translated as CASSLWREGPTDTQYF.

The gene calls are TRBV5-1 and TRBJ2-1; maybe TRBD2 (6 bases). The germline V and J ends were trimmed by 1 base and 1 base, with 12 bases remaining between them. Germline lookup yields CDR1 SGHRS and CDR2 YFSETQ. This CDR3 is built from 16 residues. The CDR3 loop reads CASSLIPGVSYNEQFF. CDR3 nucleotide sequence: TGCGCCAGCAGCTTGATCCCGGGAGTGTCCTACAATGAGCAGTTCTTC.

The chain recombines TRBV27 with TRBJ1-1; possibly TRBD1 for D (5 bases). Trimming took off 3 bases at V and 3 bases at J, with 11 bases between the two ends. Germline values: CDR1 MNHEY, CDR2 SMNVEV (reference sequence). This CDR3 comprises 14 residues. In DNA form, the CDR3 reads TGTGCCAGCAGTTTTTCAGGGTGGGACACTGAAGCTTTCTTT. Translated: CASSFSGWDTEAFF.

The gene calls are TRBV4-2 and TRBJ1-4, with 7 bases identical to TRBD1. CDR1 is LGHNA, CDR2 YNFKEQ, per germline. The ends lost 5 bases at V and 0 bases at J; junction bases unmatched: 15. The length of the CDR3 is 19 residues. The CDR3 loop is CASSLNPGTAFATNEKLFF. The CDR3 bases are TGTGCCAGCAGCTTGAACCCCGGGACAGCCTTTGCAACTAATGAAAAACTGTTTTTT.

The chain carries TRBV11-2 and TRBJ1-1, with no clear D. CDR3 size: 14 residues. V dropped 0 bases and J dropped 0 bases, with 5 bases sitting between them. Germline CDR1 SGHAT, CDR2 FQNNGV. The DNA for the CDR3 is TGTGCCAGCAGCTTAGATTGGATGAACACTGAAGCTTTCTTT. Translating gives CASSLDWMNTEAFF.

The chain carries TRBV7-8 and TRBJ2-7, with TRBD2 matching over 13 bases. V gave up 6 bases and J gave up 4 bases; unmatched junction bases: 3. CDR3 size: 14 residues. Looked up from germline, CDR1 is SGHVS and CDR2 is FQNEAQ. The CDR3 sequence is CASRRTSGSYEQYF. As DNA, the CDR3 is TGTGCCAGCAGGAGGACTAGCGGGAGTTACGAGCAGTACTTC.

This sequence joins TRBV7-2 and TRBJ2-7; 10 nucleotides agree with TRBD2. Germline V lookup: CDR1 SGHTA, CDR2 FQGNSA. There are 15 residues in the CDR3. The junction had 7 bases not matched to a gene; V was cut back by 3 bases and J by 5 bases. CDR3 nucleotide sequence: TGTGCCAGCAGCTTTCAAGCGGGAGGGCCCCACGAGCAGTACTTC. Its translation: CASSFQAGGPHEQYF.

Remarks on this clone: The sample carries other DNA sequences with the same CDR3. This chain links TRBV27 with TRBJ2-5; TRBD1 aligns across 9 bases. J was trimmed by 3 bases and V by 5 bases; bases with no gene match: 4. CDR3 size: 14 residues. Germline loops: CDR1 MNHEY, CDR2 SMNVEV (reference sequence). DNA for the CDR3: TGTGCCAGCAGTCCCCGGACAGGGGAAGAGACCCAGTACTTC. This gives the protein CASSPRTGEETQYF.